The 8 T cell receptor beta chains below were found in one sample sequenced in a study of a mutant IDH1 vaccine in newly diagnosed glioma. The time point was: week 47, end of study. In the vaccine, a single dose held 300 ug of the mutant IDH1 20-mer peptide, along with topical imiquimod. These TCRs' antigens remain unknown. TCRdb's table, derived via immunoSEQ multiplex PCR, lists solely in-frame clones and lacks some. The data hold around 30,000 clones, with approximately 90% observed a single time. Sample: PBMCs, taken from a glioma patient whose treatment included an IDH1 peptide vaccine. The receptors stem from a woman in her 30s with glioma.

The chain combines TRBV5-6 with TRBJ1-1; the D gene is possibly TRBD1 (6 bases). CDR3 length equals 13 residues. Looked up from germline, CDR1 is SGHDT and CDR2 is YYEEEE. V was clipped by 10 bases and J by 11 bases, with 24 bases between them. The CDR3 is CAVRLETGLLAFF. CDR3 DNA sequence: TGTGCCGTTCGACTCGAGACAGGCTTATTGGCTTTCTTT.

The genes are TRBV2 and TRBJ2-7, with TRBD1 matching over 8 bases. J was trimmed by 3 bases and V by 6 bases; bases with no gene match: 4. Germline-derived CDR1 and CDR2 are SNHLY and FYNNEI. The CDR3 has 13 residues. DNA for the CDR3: TGTGCCAGCAGGGACAGGGCTAACTACGAGCAGTACTTC. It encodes CASRDRANYEQYF.

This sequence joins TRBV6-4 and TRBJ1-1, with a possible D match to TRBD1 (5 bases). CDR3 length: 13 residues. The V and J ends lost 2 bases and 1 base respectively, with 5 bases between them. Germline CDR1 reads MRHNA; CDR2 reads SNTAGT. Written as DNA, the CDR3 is TGTGCCAGCAGTGACAGGGGGAACACTGAAGCTTTCTTT. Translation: CASSDRGNTEAFF.

This CDR3 reads CASSFTGAEETQYF. In DNA, the CDR3 is TGCGCCAGCAGCTTCACAGGGGCGGAAGAGACCCAGTACTTC. J is TRBJ2-5 and V is TRBV5-1, with 7 bases fitting TRBD1. In germline, CDR1 is SGHRS, CDR2 YFSETQ. V lost 2 bases, J lost 3 bases, and 4 bases stayed unmatched. CDR3 length: 14 amino acids.

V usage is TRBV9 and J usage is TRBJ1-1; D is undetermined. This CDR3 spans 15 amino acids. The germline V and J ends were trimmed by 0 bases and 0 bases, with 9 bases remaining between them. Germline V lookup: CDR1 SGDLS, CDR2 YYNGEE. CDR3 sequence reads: CASSVGASMNTEAFF. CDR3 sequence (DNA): TGTGCCAGCAGCGTAGGGGCGTCCATGAACACTGAAGCTTTCTTT.

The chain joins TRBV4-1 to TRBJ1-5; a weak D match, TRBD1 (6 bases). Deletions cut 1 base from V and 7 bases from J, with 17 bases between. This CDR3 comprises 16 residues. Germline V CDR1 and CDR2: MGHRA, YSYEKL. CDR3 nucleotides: TGCGCCAGCAGCCAAGGGGTGGATACAGGGATGCAGCCCCAGCATTTT. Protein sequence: CASSQGVDTGMQPQHF.

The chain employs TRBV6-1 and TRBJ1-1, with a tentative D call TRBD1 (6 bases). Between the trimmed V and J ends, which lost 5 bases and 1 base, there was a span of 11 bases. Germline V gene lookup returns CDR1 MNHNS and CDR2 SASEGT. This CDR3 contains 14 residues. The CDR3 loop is CASSTGSTNTEAFF. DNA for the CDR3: TGTGCCAGCAGTACAGGGTCAACGAACACTGAAGCTTTCTTT.

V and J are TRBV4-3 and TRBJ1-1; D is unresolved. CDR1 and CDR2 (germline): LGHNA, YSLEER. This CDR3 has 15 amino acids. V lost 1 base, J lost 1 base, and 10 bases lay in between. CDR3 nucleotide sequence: TGCGCCAGCAGCCAAGGAGTAGTCTCGAACACTGAAGCTTTCTTT. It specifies CASSQGVVSNTEAFF.